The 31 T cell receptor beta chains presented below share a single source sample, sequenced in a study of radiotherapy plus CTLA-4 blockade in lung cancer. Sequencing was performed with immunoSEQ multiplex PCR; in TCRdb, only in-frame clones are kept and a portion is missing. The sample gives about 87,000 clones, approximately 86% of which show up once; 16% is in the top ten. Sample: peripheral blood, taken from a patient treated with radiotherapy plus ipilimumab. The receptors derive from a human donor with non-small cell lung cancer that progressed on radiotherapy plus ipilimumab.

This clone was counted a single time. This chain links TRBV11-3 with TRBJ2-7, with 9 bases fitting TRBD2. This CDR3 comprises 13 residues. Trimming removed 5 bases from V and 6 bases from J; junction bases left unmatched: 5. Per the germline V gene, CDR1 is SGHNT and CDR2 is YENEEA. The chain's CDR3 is CASSPGTSREQYF. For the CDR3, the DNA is TGTGCCAGCAGCCCCGGGACTAGCCGCGAGCAGTACTTC.

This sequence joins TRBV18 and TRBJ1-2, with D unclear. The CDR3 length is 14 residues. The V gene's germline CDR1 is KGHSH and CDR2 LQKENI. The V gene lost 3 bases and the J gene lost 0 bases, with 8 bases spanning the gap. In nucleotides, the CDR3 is TGTGCCAGCTCACCGCAAGAGACTAACTATGGCTACACCTTC. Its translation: CASSPQETNYGYTF. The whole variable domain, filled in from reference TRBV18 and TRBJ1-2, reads NAGVMQNPRHLVRRRGQEARLRCSPMKGHSHVYWYRQLPEEGLKFMVYLQKENIIDESGMPKERFSAEFPKEGPSILRIQQVVRGDSAAYFCASSPQETNYGYTFGSGTRLTVV.

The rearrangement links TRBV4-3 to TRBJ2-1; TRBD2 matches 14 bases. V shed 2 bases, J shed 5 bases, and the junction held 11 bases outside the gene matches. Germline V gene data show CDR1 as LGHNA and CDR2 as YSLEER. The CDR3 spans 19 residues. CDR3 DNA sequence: TGCGCCAGCAGCCAAAACCCGGGACTAGCGGGGGTTCAGAACAATGAGCAGTTCTTC. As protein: CASSQNPGLAGVQNNEQFF.

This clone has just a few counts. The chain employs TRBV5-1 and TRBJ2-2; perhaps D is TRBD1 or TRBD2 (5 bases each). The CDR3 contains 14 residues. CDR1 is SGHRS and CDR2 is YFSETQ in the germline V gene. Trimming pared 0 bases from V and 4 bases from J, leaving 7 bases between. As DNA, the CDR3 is TGCGCCAGCAGCTTGGGGGGGACCACCGGGGAGCTGTTTTTT. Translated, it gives CASSLGGTTGELFF.

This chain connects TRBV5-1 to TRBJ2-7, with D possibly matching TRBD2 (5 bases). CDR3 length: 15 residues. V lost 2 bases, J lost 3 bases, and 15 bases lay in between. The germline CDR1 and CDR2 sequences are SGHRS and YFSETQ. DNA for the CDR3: TGCGCCAGCAGCTTAGACCCAACGGGGATCTACGAGCAGTACTTC. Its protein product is CASSLDPTGIYEQYF.

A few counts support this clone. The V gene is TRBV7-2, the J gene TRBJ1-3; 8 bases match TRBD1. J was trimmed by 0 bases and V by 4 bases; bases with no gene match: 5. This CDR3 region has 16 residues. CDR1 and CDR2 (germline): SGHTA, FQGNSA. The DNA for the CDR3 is TGTGCCAGCAGCTCCCGACAGGGGAGCTCTGGAAACACCATATATTTT. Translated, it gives CASSSRQGSSGNTIYF.

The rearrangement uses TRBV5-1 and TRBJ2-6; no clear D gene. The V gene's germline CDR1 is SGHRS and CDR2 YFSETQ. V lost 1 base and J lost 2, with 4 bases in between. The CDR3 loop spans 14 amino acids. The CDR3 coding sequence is TGCGCCAGCAGCTTGTTTGCTGGGGCCAACGTCCTGACTTTC. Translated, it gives CASSLFAGANVLTF.

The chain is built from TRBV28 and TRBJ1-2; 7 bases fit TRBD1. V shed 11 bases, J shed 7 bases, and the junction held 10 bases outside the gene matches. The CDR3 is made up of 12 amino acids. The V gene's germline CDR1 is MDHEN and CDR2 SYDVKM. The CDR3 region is CAGRKQGTGYTF. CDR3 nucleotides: TGTGCCGGTAGAAAACAGGGGACTGGCTACACCTTC.

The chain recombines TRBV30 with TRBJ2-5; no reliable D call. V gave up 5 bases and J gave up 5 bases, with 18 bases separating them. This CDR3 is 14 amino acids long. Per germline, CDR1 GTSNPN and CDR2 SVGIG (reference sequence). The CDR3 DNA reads TGTGCCTGGGTTGAAGGACCCTTAGGGGAGACCCAGTACTTC. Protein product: CAWVEGPLGETQYF. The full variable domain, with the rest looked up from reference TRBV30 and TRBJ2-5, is SQTIHQWPATLVQPVGSPLSLECTVEGTSNPNLYWYRQAAGRGLQLLFYSVGIGQISSEVPQNLSASRPQDRQFILSSKKLLLSDSGFYLCAWVEGPLGETQYFGPGTRLLVL.

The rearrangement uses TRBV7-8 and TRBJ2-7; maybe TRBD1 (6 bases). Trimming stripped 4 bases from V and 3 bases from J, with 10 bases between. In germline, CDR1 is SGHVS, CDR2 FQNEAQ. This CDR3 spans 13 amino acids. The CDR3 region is CASSYRTDYEQYF. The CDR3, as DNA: TGTGCCAGCAGCTACCGGACAGACTACGAGCAGTACTTC.

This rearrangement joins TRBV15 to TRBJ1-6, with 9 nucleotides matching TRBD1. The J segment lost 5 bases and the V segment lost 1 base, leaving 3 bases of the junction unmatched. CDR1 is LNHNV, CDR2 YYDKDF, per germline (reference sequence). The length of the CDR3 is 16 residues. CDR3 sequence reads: CATSRVGTGNNSPLHF. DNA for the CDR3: TGTGCCACCAGCAGAGTCGGGACAGGGAATAATTCACCCCTCCACTTT.

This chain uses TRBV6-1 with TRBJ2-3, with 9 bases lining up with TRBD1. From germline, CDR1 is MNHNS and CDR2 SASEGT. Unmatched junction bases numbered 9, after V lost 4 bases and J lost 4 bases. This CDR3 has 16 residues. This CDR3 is CASSVSGGQGADTQYF. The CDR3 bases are TGTGCCAGCAGTGTGAGTGGGGGACAGGGAGCAGATACGCAGTATTTT.

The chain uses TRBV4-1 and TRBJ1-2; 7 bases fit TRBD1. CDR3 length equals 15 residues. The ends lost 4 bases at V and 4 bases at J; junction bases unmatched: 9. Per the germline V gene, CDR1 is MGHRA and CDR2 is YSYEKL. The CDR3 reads CASSPRQGASYGYTF. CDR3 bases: TGCGCCAGCAGCCCCAGACAGGGCGCCTCCTATGGCTACACCTTC.

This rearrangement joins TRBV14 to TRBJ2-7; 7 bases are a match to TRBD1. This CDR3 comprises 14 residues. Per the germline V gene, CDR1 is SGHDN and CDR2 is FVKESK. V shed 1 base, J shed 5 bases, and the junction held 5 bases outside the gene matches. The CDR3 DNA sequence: TGTGCCAGCAGCCAAGGACAGGGTTTCCACGAGCAGTACTTC. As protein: CASSQGQGFHEQYF.

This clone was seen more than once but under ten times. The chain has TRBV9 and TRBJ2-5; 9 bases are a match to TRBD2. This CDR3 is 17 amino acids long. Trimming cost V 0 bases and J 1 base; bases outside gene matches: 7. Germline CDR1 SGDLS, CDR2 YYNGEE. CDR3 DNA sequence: TGTGCCAGCAGCGTAGCCCTAGCGGGGTGGGGCCAAGAGACCCAGTACTTC. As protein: CASSVALAGWGQETQYF.

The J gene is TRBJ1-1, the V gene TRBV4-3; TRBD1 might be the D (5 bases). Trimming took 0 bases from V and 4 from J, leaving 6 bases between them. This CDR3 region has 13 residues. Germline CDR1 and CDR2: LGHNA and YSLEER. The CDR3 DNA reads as TGCGCCAGCAGCCAAGAGGGGCGCACTGAAGCTTTCTTT. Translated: CASSQEGRTEAFF.

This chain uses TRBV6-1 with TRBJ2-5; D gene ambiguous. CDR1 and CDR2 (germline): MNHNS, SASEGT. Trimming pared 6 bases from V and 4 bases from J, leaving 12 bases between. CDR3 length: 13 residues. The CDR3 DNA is TGTGCCAGCAGGGGAAGTCCTTTAGAGACCCAGTACTTC. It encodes CASRGSPLETQYF.

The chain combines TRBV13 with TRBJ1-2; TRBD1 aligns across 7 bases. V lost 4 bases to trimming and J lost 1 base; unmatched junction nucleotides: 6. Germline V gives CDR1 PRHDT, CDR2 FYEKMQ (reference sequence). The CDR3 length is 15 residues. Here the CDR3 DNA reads TGTGCCAGCAGCTCCCCCCGGGACAGTAACTATGGCTACACCTTC. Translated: CASSSPRDSNYGYTF.

In nucleotides, the CDR3 is TGTGCCAGCAGAGACAGACAGGGCCTCTATGGCTACACCTTC. The encoded protein is CASRDRQGLYGYTF. V gene TRBV6-5 combines with J gene TRBJ1-2; 7 bases fit TRBD1. The V gene's germline CDR1 is MNHEY and CDR2 SVGAGI. This CDR3 is 14 amino acids long. Unmatched junction bases numbered 8, after V lost 6 bases and J lost 4 bases.

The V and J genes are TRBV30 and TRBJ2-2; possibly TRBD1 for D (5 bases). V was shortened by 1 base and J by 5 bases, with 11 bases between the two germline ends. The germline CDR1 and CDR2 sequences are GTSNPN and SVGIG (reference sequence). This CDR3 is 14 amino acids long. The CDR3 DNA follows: TGTGCCTGGAGTGGGTGGCAGGGAACCGGGGAGCTGTTTTTT. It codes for CAWSGWQGTGELFF.

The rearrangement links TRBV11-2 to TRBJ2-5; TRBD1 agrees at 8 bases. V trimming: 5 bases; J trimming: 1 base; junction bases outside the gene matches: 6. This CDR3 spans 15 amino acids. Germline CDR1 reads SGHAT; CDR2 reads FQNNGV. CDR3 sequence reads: CASSGPGQVQETQYF. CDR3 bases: TGTGCCAGCAGCGGTCCGGGACAGGTCCAAGAGACCCAGTACTTC.

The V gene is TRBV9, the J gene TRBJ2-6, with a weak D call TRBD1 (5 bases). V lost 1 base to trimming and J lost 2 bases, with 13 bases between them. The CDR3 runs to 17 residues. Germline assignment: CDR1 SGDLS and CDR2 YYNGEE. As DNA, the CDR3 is TGTGCCAGCAGCGTATCTGGGGCGCTTGCTGGGGCCAACGTCCTGACTTTC. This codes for CASSVSGALAGANVLTF.

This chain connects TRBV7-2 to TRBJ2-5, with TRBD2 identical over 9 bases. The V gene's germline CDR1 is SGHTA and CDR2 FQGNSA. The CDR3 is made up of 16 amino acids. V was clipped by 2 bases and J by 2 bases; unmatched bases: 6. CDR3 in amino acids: CASSLLAGDQQETQYF. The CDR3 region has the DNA TGTGCCAGCAGCTTATTAGCGGGGGACCAACAAGAGACCCAGTACTTC.

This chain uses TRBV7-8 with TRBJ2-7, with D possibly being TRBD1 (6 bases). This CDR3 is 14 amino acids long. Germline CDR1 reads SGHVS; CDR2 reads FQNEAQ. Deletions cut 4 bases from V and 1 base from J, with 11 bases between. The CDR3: CASSSRGDSYEQYF. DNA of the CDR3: TGTGCCAGCAGCTCCAGGGGAGATTCCTACGAGCAGTACTTC. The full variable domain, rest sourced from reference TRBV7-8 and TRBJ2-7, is GAGVSQSPRYKVAKRGQDVALRCDPISGHVSLFWYQQALGQGPEFLTYFQNEAQLDKSGLPSDRFFAERPEGSVSTLKIQRTQQEDSAVYLCASSSRGDSYEQYFGPGTRLTVT.

The CDR3 DNA reads TGTGCCAGCAGTGAGTCCAAGCCCAGGGACTCTGGAAACACCATATATTTT. This encodes CASSESKPRDSGNTIYF. V usage is TRBV25-1 and J usage is TRBJ1-3, with a tentative D call TRBD1 (5 bases). Trimming took off 3 bases at V and 0 bases at J, with 15 bases between the two ends. Germline CDR1 reads MGHDK; CDR2 reads SYGVNS. This CDR3 has 17 residues.

This CDR3 reads CASSAGRGTEAFF. Written as DNA, the CDR3 is TGTGCCAGCTCGGCGGGTCGGGGCACTGAAGCTTTCTTT. This chain uses TRBV18 with TRBJ1-1; D unclear. This CDR3 comprises 13 residues. V shed 6 bases and J shed 4 bases, with 12 bases lying between them. The V gene's germline CDR1 is KGHSH and CDR2 LQKENI.

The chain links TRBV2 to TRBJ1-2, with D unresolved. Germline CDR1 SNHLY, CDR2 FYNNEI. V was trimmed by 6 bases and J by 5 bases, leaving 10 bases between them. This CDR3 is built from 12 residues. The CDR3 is CASSFKEYGYTF. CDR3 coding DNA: TGTGCCAGCAGCTTTAAGGAGTATGGCTACACCTTC.

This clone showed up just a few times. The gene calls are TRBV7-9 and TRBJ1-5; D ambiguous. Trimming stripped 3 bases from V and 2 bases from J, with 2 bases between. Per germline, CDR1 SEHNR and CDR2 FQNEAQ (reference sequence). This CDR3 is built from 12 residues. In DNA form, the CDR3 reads TGTGCCAGCAGCTTTGGCAATCAGCCCCAGCATTTT. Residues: CASSFGNQPQHF.

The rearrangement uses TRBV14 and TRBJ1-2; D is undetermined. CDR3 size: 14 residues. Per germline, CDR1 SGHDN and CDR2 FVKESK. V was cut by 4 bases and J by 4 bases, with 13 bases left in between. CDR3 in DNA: TGTGCCAGCAGCCCCGGTTGGGAAGGCTATGGCTACACCTTC. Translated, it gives CASSPGWEGYGYTF.

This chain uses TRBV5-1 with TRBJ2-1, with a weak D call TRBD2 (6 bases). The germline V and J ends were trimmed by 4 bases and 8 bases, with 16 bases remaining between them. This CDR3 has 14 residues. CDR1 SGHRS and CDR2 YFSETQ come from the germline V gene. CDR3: CASSREEGRYEQFF. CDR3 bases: TGCGCCAGCAGCCGCGAGGAGGGAAGGTATGAGCAGTTCTTC.

The CDR3 region is CASSLEPGSSYEQYF. In nucleotides, the CDR3 is TGTGCCAGCAGCTTAGAGCCAGGGAGCTCCTACGAGCAGTACTTC. The gene calls are TRBV7-6 and TRBJ2-7; perhaps D is TRBD1 or TRBD2 (5 bases each). The CDR3 sequence is 15 residues long. With 1 base removed from V and 0 bases from J, the gap between germline ends came to 10 bases. Germline V gives CDR1 SGHVS, CDR2 FNYEAQ.